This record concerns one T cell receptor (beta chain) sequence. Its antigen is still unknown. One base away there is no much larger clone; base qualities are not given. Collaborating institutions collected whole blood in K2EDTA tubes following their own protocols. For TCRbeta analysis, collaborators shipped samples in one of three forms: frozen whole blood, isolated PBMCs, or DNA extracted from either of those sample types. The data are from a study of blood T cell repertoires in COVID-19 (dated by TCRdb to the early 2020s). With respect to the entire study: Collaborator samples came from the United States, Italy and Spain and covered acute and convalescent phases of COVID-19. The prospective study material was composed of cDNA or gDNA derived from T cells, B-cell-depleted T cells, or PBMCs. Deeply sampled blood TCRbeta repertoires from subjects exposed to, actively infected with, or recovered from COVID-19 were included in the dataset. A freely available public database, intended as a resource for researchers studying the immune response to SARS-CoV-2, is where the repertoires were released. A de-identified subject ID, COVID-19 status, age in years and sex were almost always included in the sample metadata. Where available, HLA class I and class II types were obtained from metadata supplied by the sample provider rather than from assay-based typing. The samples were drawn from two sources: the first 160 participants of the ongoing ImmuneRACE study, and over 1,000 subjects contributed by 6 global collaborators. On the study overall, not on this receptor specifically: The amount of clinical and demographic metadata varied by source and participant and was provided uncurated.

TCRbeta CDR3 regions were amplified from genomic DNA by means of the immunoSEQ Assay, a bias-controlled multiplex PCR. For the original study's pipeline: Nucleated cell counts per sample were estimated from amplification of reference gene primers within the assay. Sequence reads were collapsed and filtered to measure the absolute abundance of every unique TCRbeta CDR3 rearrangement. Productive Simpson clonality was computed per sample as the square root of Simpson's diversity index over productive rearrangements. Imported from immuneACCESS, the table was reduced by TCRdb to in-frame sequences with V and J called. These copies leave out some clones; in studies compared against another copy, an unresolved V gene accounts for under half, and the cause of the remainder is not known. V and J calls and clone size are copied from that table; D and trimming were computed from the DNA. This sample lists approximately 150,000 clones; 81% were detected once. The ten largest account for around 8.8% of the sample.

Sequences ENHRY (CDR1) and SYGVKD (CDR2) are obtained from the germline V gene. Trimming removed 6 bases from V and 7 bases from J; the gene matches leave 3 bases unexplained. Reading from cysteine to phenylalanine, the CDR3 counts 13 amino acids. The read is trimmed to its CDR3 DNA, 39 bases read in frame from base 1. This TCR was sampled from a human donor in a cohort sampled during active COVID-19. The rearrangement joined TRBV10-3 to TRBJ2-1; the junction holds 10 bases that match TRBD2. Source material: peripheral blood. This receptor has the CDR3 CAIRLTSGNEQFF. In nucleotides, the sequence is TGTGCCATCAGGTTGACTAGCGGGAATGAGCAGTTCTTC.